What follows is one T cell receptor beta chain and its context. Antigen unknown. V was pared by 0 bases and J by 5 bases, with 6 bases of the junction left unmatched. Germline CDR1 is SGHRS and CDR2 is YFSETQ. The CDR3 contains 15 residues. This specimen belongs to a study of cytomegalovirus exposure and HLA in healthy donors. Study results and caveats: A subsequent analysis found that TCR clusters from the first cohort also tended to co-occur in the 120 or so validation repertoires, with approximately 95% of cluster scores above 0. Researchers catalogued some 160 TCR beta chains as cytomegalovirus-associated. With high specificity and sensitivity, the classifier reportedly diagnosed cytomegalovirus status. In vitro, three CMV-associated chains proved specific for CMV antigens.

The table came from immunoSEQ multiplex PCR; TCRdb's copy has only in-frame clones and leaves some out. The table has more than 95,000 clones, around 95% seen once. V and J are TRBV5-1 and TRBJ2-7, with 9 bases that match TRBD2. Input material: PBMCs. This receptor was obtained from a man between 18 and 29 years old in good health and CMV-seronegative. CDR3: CASSLGGGRDDEQYF. The CDR3 nucleotides are TGCGCCAGCAGCTTGGGAGGCGGGAGGGACGACGAGCAGTACTTC.